These T cell receptor beta chains were read from a single sample in a study of T cells after yellow fever vaccination. TCRdb redid the calling of the 5' RACE reads with MiXCR, one entry per CDR3 protein. The repertoire has about 550,000 distinct CDR3 sequences, around 21% of them found once; the top ten carry about 13%. Sequenced material: PBMCs, taken 15 days after the yellow fever booster vaccination. These TCRs come from a man between 25 and 39 years old who received the YFV17D yellow fever vaccine. The CDR3 runs from the conserved cysteine through the conserved F or W. Each record gives: CDR3 length, J gene, V gene, clone size, D gene, CDR3 DNA, CDR3 protein. A D gene is named only where the DNA matches it firmly. Not all rows give a size; the values are once, few, many and, for expanded clones, a class.

12 TRBJ2-7 TRBV7-9 - - TGTGCCAGCAGCTTCGGACACAACGAGCAGTACTTC CASSFGHNEQYF
13 TRBJ2-1 TRBV27 - TRBD1 TGTGCCAGCAGTCTAGAGACAGGGGGCGGGCAGTTCTTC CASSLETGGGQFF
16 TRBJ2-1 TRBV7-2 many TRBD2 TGTGCCAGCAGCTTAGTCCCCGGGAGGGCCTCCAATGAGCAGTTCTTC CASSLVPGRASNEQFF
15 TRBJ2-7 TRBV7-2 - - TGTGCCAGCAGCCCCGGGCTAGGGCAGGGCTACGAGCAGTACTTC CASSPGLGQGYEQYF
14 TRBJ2-7 TRBV5-1 - - TGCGCCAGCAGCGCGTCATTGAGCTCCTACGAGCAGTACTTC CASSASLSSYEQYF
15 TRBJ1-1 TRBV6-4 - TRBD1 TGTGCCAGCAGCCCCGAGAACAGGGGTAGAGCTGAAGCTTTCTTT CASSPENRGRAEAFF
14 TRBJ2-3 TRBV5-4 few TRBD1 TGTGCCAGCAGCTTCGGGACAGGGAGAAATACGCAGTATTTT CASSFGTGRNTQYF
14 TRBJ2-1 TRBV20-1 few - TGCAGTGCTAGGAAGGCAGGGGTGTACAATGAGCAGTTCTTC CSARKAGVYNEQFF
12 TRBJ2-5 TRBV28 few - TGTGCCAGCAGTTTGTACCAAGAGACCCAGTACTTC CASSLYQETQYF
16 TRBJ2-7 TRBV12-3/TRBV12-4 - TRBD2 TGTGCCAGCAGTTTTGCGACTAGCGAGTTCTCCTACGAGCAGTACTTC CASSFATSEFSYEQYF
15 TRBJ2-7 TRBV28 - - TGTGCCAGCAACTTTCTAGGGGAGGCCTTGGGGGAGCAGTACTTC CASNFLGEALGEQYF
15 TRBJ1-5 TRBV12-3/TRBV12-4 few TRBD1 TGTGCCAGCAGTCGGACAGGGGGCCCTGATCAGCCCCAGCATTTT CASSRTGGPDQPQHF
15 TRBJ2-2 TRBV5-1 - TRBD1 TGCGCCAGCAGCCTCGGACAGGCTAAGGCCGGGGAGCTGTTTTTT CASSLGQAKAGELFF
14 TRBJ2-5 TRBV5-1 - - TGCGCCAGCAGTGAAGGAAGGGGACAAGAGACCCAGTACTTC CASSEGRGQETQYF
13 TRBJ2-7 TRBV5-1 - TRBD1 TGCGCCAGCAGCTTACAGGGGGCGCAGGAGCAGTACTTC CASSLQGAQEQYF
11 TRBJ2-3 TRBV7-2 - - TGTGCCAGCAGCTCGAACGAGGCGCAGTATTTT CASSSNEAQYF
16 TRBJ2-1 TRBV9 - - TGTGCCAGCAGCGTAGGGTCCGGTGTATCCTACAATGAGCAGTTCTTC CASSVGSGVSYNEQFF
12 TRBJ2-3 TRBV12-3/TRBV12-4 few - TGTGCCAGCCGCCGGAGTTTAGATACGCAGTATTTT CASRRSLDTQYF
15 TRBJ1-5 TRBV6-1 many - TGTGCCAGCAGGGTCCGCTCTTATAGCAATCAGCCCCAGCATTTT CASRVRSYSNQPQHF
16 TRBJ2-7 TRBV27 - - TGTGCCAGCAGTTTGGGGTCCCCAGGAGGTCGGTACGAGCAGTACTTC CASSLGSPGGRYEQYF
12 TRBJ2-7 TRBV7-9 many - TGTGCCAGCAGCACGGGACTCTACGAGCAGTACTTC CASSTGLYEQYF
15 TRBJ2-7 TRBV7-2 - - TGTGCCAGCAGCTCAGGGGCATTGAGCTCCTACGAGCAGTACTTC CASSSGALSSYEQYF
13 TRBJ2-7 TRBV6-2/TRBV6-3 few - TGTGCCAGCAGTCGGACACCCTCCTACGAGCAGTACTTC CASSRTPSYEQYF
15 TRBJ2-7 TRBV7-2 - TRBD2 TGTGCCAGCAGCCCGCCGGGACTAGCGGGCTACGAGCAGTACTTC CASSPPGLAGYEQYF
13 TRBJ2-1 TRBV9 - - TGTGCCAGCAGCTCCTGGACGAACAATGAGCAGTTCTTC CASSSWTNNEQFF
14 TRBJ1-1 TRBV12-3/TRBV12-4 few - TGTGCCAGCAGTTGGTCGTACAGGGAAACTGAAGCTTTCTTT CASSWSYRETEAFF
13 TRBJ2-5 TRBV12-3/TRBV12-4 - - TGTGCCAGCAGTTTAAGTGGAGGGTGGACCCAGTACTTC CASSLSGGWTQYF
16 TRBJ2-7 TRBV21-1 - - TGTGCCAGCAGCAATGATATCGGGGTCCACGGCTACGAGCAGTACTTC CASSNDIGVHGYEQYF
16 TRBJ2-2 TRBV12-3/TRBV12-4 - - TGTGCCAGCAGTTTAGCGATTGGAGGCGAAACCGGGGAGCTGTTTTTT CASSLAIGGETGELFF
14 TRBJ2-2 TRBV20-1 - - TGCAGTGCCCCTACCTTCCTTAACACCGGGGAGCTGTTTTTT CSAPTFLNTGELFF
14 TRBJ2-2 TRBV5-1 many - TGCGCCAGCAGCTTGTTTGCGGTTACCGGGGAGCTGTTTTTT CASSLFAVTGELFF
14 TRBJ1-1 TRBV28 many - TGTGCCAGCTCCCTCCGAGGGGCGGGCACTGAAGCTTTCTTT CASSLRGAGTEAFF
17 TRBJ2-3 TRBV6-5 - - TGTGCCAGCAGTTACTCGTTCGGAGCGGCTAGCACAGATACGCAGTATTTT CASSYSFGAASTDTQYF
17 TRBJ2-1 TRBV20-1 - TRBD2 TGCAGTGCCGGACTAGCGGGAGGGCCGAAGGACTACAATGAGCAGTTCTTC CSAGLAGGPKDYNEQFF
14 TRBJ2-3 TRBV10-3 few TRBD2 TGTGCCATCAGGACTAGCGGGAGGGATGATACGCAGTATTTT CAIRTSGRDDTQYF
15 TRBJ2-3 TRBV7-8 - - TGTGCCAGCAGCTTTGGGCTATCCCTCCAGGCTACGCAGTATTTT CASSFGLSLQATQYF
15 TRBJ1-6 TRBV18 - - TGTGCCAGCTCACCTAGCGCTCCGGATAATTCACCCCTCCACTTT CASSPSAPDNSPLHF
14 TRBJ2-1 TRBV7-8 - - TGTGCCAGCAGACGGGCGGGAAAGGGGAATGAGCAGTTCTTC CASRRAGKGNEQFF
13 TRBJ2-3 TRBV7-2 few - TGTGCCGGGTCGGCTAGCCGGGGAGATACGCAGTATTTT CAGSASRGDTQYF
13 TRBJ2-1 TRBV7-3 few - TGTGCCAGCAGCTCCTCCCCCGGGGATGAGCAGTTCTTC CASSSSPGDEQFF
15 TRBJ2-5 TRBV10-3 - TRBD1 TGTGCCATCAGTCCCTCCCAGGGGGTTCGAGAGACCCAGTACTTC CAISPSQGVRETQYF
13 TRBJ1-2 TRBV9 - - TGTGCCAGCAGCGTTGGGGGGGGCTATGGCTACACCTTC CASSVGGGYGYTF
14 TRBJ2-7 TRBV7-2 - - TGTGCCAGCAGCCTGGGACGGGCGGACTACGAGCAGTACTTC CASSLGRADYEQYF
16 TRBJ2-1 TRBV4-3 few TRBD2 TGCGCCAGCAGCCGATTGACTAGCGGGTTATACAATGAGCAGTTCTTC CASSRLTSGLYNEQFF